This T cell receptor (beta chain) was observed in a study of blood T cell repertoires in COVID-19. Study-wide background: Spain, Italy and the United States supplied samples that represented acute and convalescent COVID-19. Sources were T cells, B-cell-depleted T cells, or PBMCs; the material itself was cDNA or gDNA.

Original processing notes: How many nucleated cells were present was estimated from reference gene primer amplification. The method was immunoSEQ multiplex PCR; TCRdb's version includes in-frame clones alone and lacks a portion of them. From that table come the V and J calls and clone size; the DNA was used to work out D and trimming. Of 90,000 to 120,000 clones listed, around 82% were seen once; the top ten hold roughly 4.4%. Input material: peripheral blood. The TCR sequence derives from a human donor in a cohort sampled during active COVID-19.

DNA for the CDR3: TGTGCCAGTAGTTCTCTAGCGGGAGGGCACGTAGAGACCCAGTACTTC. Translation: CASSSLAGGHVETQYF. The rearrangement uses TRBV19 and TRBJ2-5; TRBD2 matches at 12 bases. From germline, CDR1 is LNHDA and CDR2 SQIVND (reference sequence). Trimming cost V 5 bases and J 4 bases; bases outside gene matches: 8. This CDR3 comprises 16 residues.